These T cell receptor beta chains were read from a single sample in a study of T cell responses to AZD1222 COVID-19 vaccine. Clones were read by immunoSEQ multiplex PCR, and TCRdb kept only the in-frame ones, dropping some. In the table there are tens of thousands of clones, around 90% of which are singletons. The sequences come from peripheral blood, collected on day 0 of AZD1222 vaccination. The receptors come from an adult in good health. Both conserved end residues are part of each CDR3. D genes are given only for firm matches. Expanded clones are given a class, and other clones once, few, many or no size at all.

v_gene,abundance,d_gene,j_gene,CDR3aa,CDR3nt
TRBV7-7,-,TRBD1,TRBJ2-1,CASSFGQGAPNEQFF,TGTGCTAGCAGCTTCGGACAGGGGGCTCCCAATGAGCAGTTCTTC
TRBV28,-,TRBD1,TRBJ1-2,CASRQGAYGYTF,TGTGCCAGTCGACAGGGGGCCTATGGCTACACCTTC
TRBV28,once,TRBD1,TRBJ1-1,CASSFGRGRGNTEAFF,TGTGCCAGCAGTTTCGGCAGGGGGCGCGGGAACACTGAAGCTTTCTTT
TRBV5-4,-,TRBD1,TRBJ2-4,CASSKPGQGVSDIQYF,TGTGCCAGCAGCAAACCGGGACAGGGGGTATCGGACATTCAGTACTTC
TRBV19,-,-,TRBJ1-1,CASSDRYNTEAFF,TGTGCCAGTAGCGACAGGTATAACACTGAAGCTTTCTTT
TRBV7-9,-,-,TRBJ1-1,CASSTGGTEAFF,TGTGCCAGCAGCACCGGAGGAACTGAAGCTTTCTTT
TRBV15,once,-,TRBJ2-2,CATSRDRQMAGELFF,TGTGCCACCAGCAGAGATCGGCAGATGGCCGGGGAGCTGTTTTTT
TRBV7-2,-,TRBD2,TRBJ2-7,CASSGGLASYEQYF,TGTGCCAGCAGCGGGGGACTAGCGTCCTACGAGCAGTACTTC
TRBV7-9,-,-,TRBJ1-2,CASSLSGQLRGYTF,TGTGCCAGCAGCTTATCGGGTCAACTCAGGGGCTACACCTTC
TRBV29-1,-,-,TRBJ1-1,CSVGEMGHLNTEAFF,TGCAGCGTTGGGGAAATGGGACACTTGAACACTGAAGCTTTCTTT
TRBV28,-,-,TRBJ2-1,CASSDPRGGGFYNEQFF,TGTGCCAGCAGTGACCCTAGGGGGGGCGGTTTCTACAATGAGCAGTTCTTC
TRBV7-2,-,-,TRBJ1-5,CASSARGGQPQHF,TGTGCCAGCAGTGCCCGGGGGGGTCAGCCCCAGCATTTT
TRBV28,-,-,TRBJ1-6,CASSLFSPLHF,TGTGCCAGCAGTTTATTTTCACCCCTCCACTTT
TRBV6-5,-,-,TRBJ2-1,CASSYQELEQFF,TGTGCCAGCAGTTATCAGGAACTTGAGCAGTTCTTC
TRBV10-2,-,TRBD1,TRBJ1-1,CASRTGMNTEAFF,TGCGCCAGCCGGACAGGGATGAACACTGAAGCTTTCTTT
TRBV19,-,-,TRBJ1-1,CASITPGVGSPELGAFF,TGTGCCAGTATCACCCCCGGGGTCGGAAGCCCCGAGCTTGGAGCTTTCTTT
TRBV7-8,-,TRBD2,TRBJ2-3,CASRPRLAGGPSTDTQYF,TGTGCCAGCCGGCCCCGTTTAGCGGGAGGGCCTAGCACAGATACGCAGTATTTT
TRBV6-2/TRBV6-3,-,TRBD2,TRBJ2-1,CASSKAGTSRENEQFF,TGTGCCAGCAGTAAAGCCGGGACTAGCCGAGAGAATGAGCAGTTCTTC
TRBV10-1,few,TRBD2,TRBJ2-6,CASGLAGLKPSGANVLTF,TGCGCCAGCGGACTAGCAGGACTGAAACCCTCTGGGGCCAACGTCCTGACTTTC
TRBV7-7,-,TRBD1,TRBJ2-1,CASSLGDRGTKYNEQFF,TGTGCTAGCAGCTTAGGGGACAGGGGAACCAAATACAATGAGCAGTTCTTC
TRBV2,-,TRBD1,TRBJ2-5,CASSGTGQPQETQYF,TGTGCCAGCAGTGGCACGGGACAGCCTCAAGAGACCCAGTACTTC
TRBV5-4,-,-,TRBJ2-1,CASSYAGSLSYNEQFF,TGTGCCAGCAGCTACGCAGGGAGTCTTTCCTACAATGAGCAGTTCTTC
TRBV5-1,-,TRBD1,TRBJ2-1,CASSYTGVHEQFF,TGCGCCAGCAGTTATACAGGGGTGCATGAGCAGTTCTTC
TRBV9,-,-,TRBJ1-5,CASSAQDGSNQPQHF,TGTGCCAGCAGCGCCCAAGACGGGAGCAATCAGCCCCAGCATTTT
TRBV20-1,-,-,TRBJ1-2,CSARDLPGYTF,TGCAGTGCTAGAGATTTACCCGGCTACACCTTC
TRBV5-4,many,-,TRBJ1-2,CASSSEAPGGGWYGYTF,TGTGCCAGCAGCTCAGAAGCCCCCGGCGGGGGGTGGTATGGCTACACCTTC
TRBV24-1,-,-,TRBJ2-1,CATRAGQGEQFF,TGTGCCACCAGGGCAGGACAAGGTGAGCAGTTCTTC
TRBV30,few,-,TRBJ2-7,CAWSVQVPYEQYF,TGTGCCTGGAGTGTACAGGTACCCTACGAGCAGTACTTC
TRBV2,few,TRBD1,TRBJ1-5,CASRVQGASNQPQHF,TGTGCCAGCAGGGTACAGGGGGCGAGCAATCAGCCCCAGCATTTT
TRBV5-6,-,-,TRBJ2-1,CASSLEAGTLRNEQFF,TGTGCCAGCAGCTTGGAAGCAGGGACCCTTAGGAATGAGCAGTTCTTC
TRBV6-5,-,-,TRBJ2-5,CASSYSGPAQETQYF,TGTGCCAGCAGTTACAGTGGACCGGCCCAAGAGACCCAGTACTTC
TRBV11-2,-,TRBD2,TRBJ2-1,CASSLGDYPYNEQFF,TGTGCCAGCAGCTTAGGGGACTACCCCTACAATGAGCAGTTCTTC
TRBV19,-,-,TRBJ1-2,CASRKTDNYGYTF,TGTGCCAGTAGAAAGACAGATAACTATGGCTACACCTTC
TRBV4-2,-,TRBD1,TRBJ1-5,CASSPDRDQPQHF,TGTGCCAGCAGCCCCGACAGGGATCAGCCCCAGCATTTT
TRBV18,-,-,TRBJ1-1,CASSLTDNTEAFF,TGTGCCAGCTCACTCACAGATAACACTGAAGCTTTCTTT
TRBV9,once,-,TRBJ2-7,CASSVADLSYEQYF,TGTGCCAGCAGCGTAGCGGACTTAAGCTACGAGCAGTACTTC
TRBV2,-,TRBD1,TRBJ1-2,CAINRQGAGYGYTF,TGTGCCATCAATAGACAGGGGGCTGGCTATGGCTACACCTTC
TRBV30,-,-,TRBJ1-5,CAWSRAPGGNQPQHF,TGTGCCTGGAGTAGGGCCCCAGGGGGCAATCAGCCCCAGCATTTT
TRBV27,once,-,TRBJ2-1,CASSLWAAYNEQFF,TGTGCCAGCAGTTTATGGGCAGCTTACAATGAGCAGTTCTTC
TRBV28,-,TRBD1,TRBJ1-5,CASSTGQGAWPQHF,TGTGCCAGCAGCACAGGACAGGGGGCTTGGCCCCAGCATTTT
TRBV19,-,-,TRBJ2-2,CASRLTKAGGELFF,TGTGCCAGTAGACTAACAAAGGCGGGCGGGGAGCTGTTTTTT
TRBV24-1,-,TRBD2,TRBJ2-1,CATSDSGRGNEQFF,TGTGCCACCAGTGATTCCGGGAGGGGCAATGAGCAGTTCTTC
TRBV27,-,-,TRBJ1-1,CASSLSGGRVTEAFF,TGTGCCAGCAGTTTATCGGGGGGGCGCGTCACTGAAGCTTTCTTT
TRBV10-3,-,-,TRBJ2-2,CATAGPLTGELFF,TGTGCCACCGCCGGGCCCCTAACCGGGGAGCTGTTTTTT
TRBV28,-,-,TRBJ2-7,CASSLGQYEQYF,TGTGCCAGCAGCCTCGGACAGTACGAGCAGTACTTC